The 19 T cell receptor beta chains below all came from one sample that was sequenced in a study of regulatory T cells in long-lasting Graves disease. Library construction for TCR beta used iRepertoire HTBI primers and Arm-PCR of CDR3 regions. TCRdb re-derived calls from the multiplex PCR reads in MiXCR, one entry per CDR3 protein. The sample lists hundreds of thousands of distinct CDR3 sequences; 13% were seen once. Indicated time point: newly diagnosed GD, antithyroid drugs for less than 3 months. Generation of the TCR library employed RNA extracted from PBMCs. A further study also used this sample, focusing on T cells in Graves' hyperthyroidism and ophthalmopathy.

The material was peripheral blood mononuclear cells (PBMCs), obtained at new diagnosis, from a patient treated with antithyroid drugs. The receptors come from a man younger than 40 with Graves disease.

This clonotype was seen at least ten times. V gene TRBV7-9 combines with J gene TRBJ2-7; D unresolved. Looked up from germline, CDR1 is SEHNR and CDR2 is FQNEAQ (reference sequence). V was shortened by 5 bases and J by 2 bases, with 16 bases between the two germline ends. CDR3 length: 15 amino acids. The DNA of the CDR3 is TGTGCCAGCAGCCTCCCGGGCAGATCTGCCTACGAGCAGTACTTC. Amino acids: CASSLPGRSAYEQYF.

This clonotype was observed at least ten times. The chain is built from TRBV27 and TRBJ1-5; tentative D call: TRBD1 (5 bases). CDR3 size: 14 residues. Trimming removed 3 bases at V and 1 base at J, with 7 bases between. Germline V gene lookup returns CDR1 MNHEY and CDR2 SMNVEV (reference sequence). CDR3 residues: CASSFEGSNQPQHF. The CDR3 nucleotides read TGTGCCAGCAGTTTCGAGGGGAGCAATCAGCCCCAGCATTTT.

This rearrangement joins TRBV27 to TRBJ1-4, with 8 bases aligning to TRBD1. Germline V gene data show CDR1 as MNHEY and CDR2 as SMNVEV (reference sequence). The CDR3 covers 13 residues. J was trimmed by 8 bases and V by 5 bases; bases with no gene match: 4. CDR3 nucleotides: TGTGCCAGCAGTAATACAGGGGGAGAAAAACTGTTTTTT. Translation gives CASSNTGGEKLFF.

This clonotype has a count of ten or more. CDR3 sequence reads: CSARDQAENTEAFF. For the CDR3, the DNA is TGCAGTGCTAGAGATCAGGCGGAGAACACTGAAGCTTTCTTT. The rearrangement joins TRBV20-1 to TRBJ1-1; unclear D gene. Germline CDR1 DFQATT, CDR2 SNEGSKA (reference sequence). Trimming removed 0 bases from V and 1 base from J, with 9 bases in between. The CDR3 has 14 amino acids.

The chain is built from TRBV14 and TRBJ2-3; tentative D call: TRBD1 (6 bases). From germline, CDR1 is SGHDN and CDR2 FVKESK. The CDR3 covers 17 residues. Trimming stripped 4 bases from V and 9 bases from J, with 26 bases between. CDR3 sequence: CASSLGTPRSPAFTQYF. The CDR3 DNA is TGTGCCAGCAGCCTCGGGACACCAAGATCCCCCGCATTCACGCAGTATTTT.

This clonotype was recorded many times. The V gene is TRBV12-3 or TRBV12-4, the J gene TRBJ1-6, with unresolved D. The CDR3 covers 14 residues. The V and J ends lost 6 bases and 5 bases respectively, with 11 bases between them. As DNA, the CDR3 is TGTGCCAGCAGGCCCGACGGTGATAATTCACCCCTCCACTTT. This sequence encodes CASRPDGDNSPLHF.

This clonotype showed up many times. The J gene is TRBJ2-1, the V gene TRBV3-1; the D is unclear. Trimming removed 5 bases at V and 9 bases at J, with 17 bases between. Germline loops: CDR1 LGHDT, CDR2 YNNKEL (reference sequence). This CDR3 spans 14 amino acids. Here the CDR3 reads CASSDSPAVGEQFF. The CDR3 DNA reads TGTGCCAGCAGCGACTCCCCGGCTGTAGGTGAGCAGTTCTTC.

The chain carries TRBV7-3 and TRBJ2-1; 9 bases map to TRBD2. Germline CDR1 is SGHTA and CDR2 is FQGTGA. With V trimmed by 4 bases and J by 5 bases, 6 bases remained unmatched. The CDR3 is 15 residues long. CDR3 in DNA: TGTGCCAGCAGCTCCCCTAGCGGGGACAACAATGAGCAGTTCTTC. This sequence encodes CASSSPSGDNNEQFF.

This clonotype has a handful of counts. The chain uses TRBV2 and TRBJ2-1; 10 nucleotides match TRBD2. The CDR3 contains 13 residues. In germline, CDR1 is SNHLY, CDR2 FYNNEI. The trim removed 6 bases at V and 10 bases at J, leaving 6 bases unmatched. The CDR3 DNA reads TGTGCCAGCAGCGCTAGCGGGAGCAAGGAGCAGTTCTTC. Encoded protein: CASSASGSKEQFF.

The rearrangement joins TRBV19 to TRBJ2-1; 8 bases agree with TRBD2. V was pared by 5 bases and J by 10 bases, with 10 bases of the junction left unmatched. The CDR3 has 14 residues. Germline loops: CDR1 LNHDA, CDR2 SQIVND (reference sequence). The CDR3 is CASSGREALIEQFF. The DNA for the CDR3 is TGTGCCAGTAGTGGGCGGGAGGCCCTGATAGAGCAGTTCTTC.

This clonotype was counted between two and nine times. The chain couples TRBV5-1 to TRBJ2-7, with 8 bases aligning to TRBD1. This CDR3 has 17 residues. Trimming cost V 2 bases and J 2 bases; bases outside gene matches: 12. Germline V lookup: CDR1 SGHRS, CDR2 YFSETQ. As DNA, the CDR3 is TGCGCCAGCAGCTTAGCTCCGACAGGGGTGGTAGCCTACGAGCAGTACTTC. Translation: CASSLAPTGVVAYEQYF. The full variable domain, in which reference TRBV5-1 and TRBJ2-7 provide the parts outside the CDR3, is KAGVTQTPRYLIKTRGQQVTLSCSPISGHRSVSWYQQTPGQGLQFLFEYFSETQRNKGNFPGRFSGRQFSNSRSEMNVSTLELGDSALYLCASSLAPTGVVAYEQYFGPGTRLTVT.

This clonotype came up many times. The chain employs TRBV29-1 and TRBJ1-1; D is perhaps TRBD1 (6 bases). V was cut by 6 bases and J by 4 bases, with 18 bases left in between. Looked up from germline, CDR1 is SQVTM and CDR2 is ANQGSEA. The CDR3 totals 14 residues. In nucleotides, the CDR3 is TGCAGCGTCGTAGGTCGCAGGGGTAGCACTGAAGCTTTCTTT. This sequence encodes CSVVGRRGSTEAFF.

This clonotype has a count of ten or more. The V call is TRBV27, the J call TRBJ2-3, with 7 bases aligning to TRBD1. V was pared by 4 bases and J by 0 bases, with 7 bases of the junction left unmatched. CDR1 is MNHEY, CDR2 SMNVEV, per germline (reference sequence). The CDR3 runs to 16 residues. The CDR3 here is CASSSLGDRSTDTQYF. In nucleotides, the CDR3 is TGTGCCAGCAGTTCGCTTGGGGACAGAAGCACAGATACGCAGTATTTT.

The chain has TRBV12-3 or TRBV12-4 and TRBJ2-5, with 8 bases aligning to TRBD1. The length of the CDR3 is 14 residues. With 4 bases clipped from V and 4 bases from J, the junction kept 5 bases outside the gene matches. CDR3 region: CASSSLGQGETQYF. The CDR3 bases are TGTGCCAGCAGTTCACTCGGACAGGGAGAGACCCAGTACTTC.

This clonotype was detected many times. The V and J genes are TRBV20-1 and TRBJ2-6; 7 bases match TRBD2. The CDR3 contains 14 residues. The J segment lost 4 bases and the V segment lost 4 bases, leaving 4 bases of the junction unmatched. Germline lookup yields CDR1 DFQATT and CDR2 SNEGSKA (reference sequence). The CDR3 nucleotides read TGCAGTGCTAACGGGGGGACCGGGGCCAACGTCCTGACTTTC. It specifies CSANGGTGANVLTF.

This clonotype was counted between two and nine times. The V gene is TRBV15, the J gene TRBJ2-2; D call uncertain. The CDR3 consists of 13 residues. Germline V gene lookup returns CDR1 LNHNV and CDR2 YYDKDF (reference sequence). Trimming stripped 0 bases from V and 6 bases from J, with 5 bases between. The CDR3 is CATSRDPAGELFF. CDR3 nucleotides: TGTGCCACCAGCAGAGATCCGGCCGGGGAGCTGTTTTTT.

This clonotype was seen ten or more times. The J gene is TRBJ2-7, the V gene TRBV5-1; 8 bases match TRBD2. The CDR3 runs 13 residues. Germline V gene sequence: CDR1 SGHRS, CDR2 YFSETQ. V shed 8 bases, J shed 4 bases, and the junction held 8 bases outside the gene matches. CDR3 sequence (DNA): TGCGCCAGTAACGGGCTAGCGGGTTACGAGCAGTACTTC. Residues: CASNGLAGYEQYF.

This clonotype was picked up many times. CDR3 DNA: TGTGCCAGCAGTTCCCGGGACAGGGCTGAAGCTTTCTTT. Translation: CASSSRDRAEAFF. The V gene is TRBV27, the J gene TRBJ1-1, with 9 bases aligning to TRBD1. The CDR3 extends over 13 amino acids. The J segment lost 6 bases and the V segment lost 4 bases, leaving 3 bases of the junction unmatched. CDR1 and CDR2 (germline): MNHEY, SMNVEV (reference sequence).

V and J are TRBV9 and TRBJ2-7; tentatively, D is TRBD1 (6 bases). Trimming removed 0 bases from V and 4 bases from J, with 11 bases in between. The germline V gene has CDR1 SGDLS and CDR2 YYNGEE. The CDR3 is 14 residues long. CDR3 amino acids: CASSVAGDRYEQYF. CDR3 DNA: TGTGCCAGCAGCGTAGCTGGAGACAGGTACGAGCAGTACTTC.